Sequencing of this TCR beta chain was carried out in a study of T cells after yellow fever vaccination. This clonotype was seen only a few times. TCRdb used MiXCR to reprocess the 5' RACE reads, holding one entry per CDR3 protein. The sample gives about 300,000 distinct CDR3 sequences, 3% to 4.5% of which show up once; approximately 24% is in the top ten. Germline CDR1 reads SGHAT; CDR2 reads FQNNGV. The CDR3 is 15 residues long. V lost 5 bases, J lost 6 bases, and 12 bases stayed unmatched. The clonotype originates from a man aged 18 to 30 who received the YFV17D yellow fever vaccine. V is TRBV11-2 and J is TRBJ1-2; 7 positions match TRBD1. The sample consisted of PBMCs, taken 5 days after the yellow fever booster vaccination. In DNA, the CDR3 is TGTGCCAGCAGCCTCCAAACCGGGACAGAGCATGGCTACACCTTC. This codes for CASSLQTGTEHGYTF.